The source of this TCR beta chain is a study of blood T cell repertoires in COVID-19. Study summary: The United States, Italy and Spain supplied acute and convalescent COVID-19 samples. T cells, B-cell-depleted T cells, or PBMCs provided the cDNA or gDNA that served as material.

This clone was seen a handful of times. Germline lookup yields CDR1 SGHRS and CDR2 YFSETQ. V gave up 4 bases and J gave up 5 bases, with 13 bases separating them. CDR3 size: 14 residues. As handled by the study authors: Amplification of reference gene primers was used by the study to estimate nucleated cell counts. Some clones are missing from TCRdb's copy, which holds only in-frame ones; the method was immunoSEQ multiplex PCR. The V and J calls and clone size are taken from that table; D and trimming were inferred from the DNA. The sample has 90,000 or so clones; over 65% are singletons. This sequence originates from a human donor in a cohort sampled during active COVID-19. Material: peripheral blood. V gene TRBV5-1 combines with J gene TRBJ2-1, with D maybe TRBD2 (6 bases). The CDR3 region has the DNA TGCGCCAGCAGCAAAGCGGGTCTAGACAATGAGCAGTTCTTC. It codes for CASSKAGLDNEQFF.